Listed below are T cell receptor beta chains from one sample, sequenced in a study of T cells in Graves' hyperthyroidism and ophthalmopathy. TCRdb recomputed calls from the multiplex PCR reads with MiXCR, one row per CDR3 protein. The sample carries fewer than 900,000 distinct CDR3 sequences, around a sixth recorded once. The sequencing sample was made of blood. These receptors were collected from a woman aged 45-65 years with Graves' hyperthyroidism that later progressed to Graves' ophthalmopathy. CDR3s include the opening cysteine and the closing phenylalanine or tryptophan. D genes are given only for firm matches. Size tells how often a clone was seen (once, few, many) or the class of an expanded clone, and some rows leave it out.

>TRBV4-1|TRBD1|NA|TRBJ1-6
TGCGCCAGCAGCCACAGGGGGGTCGTCCATAATTCACCCCTCCACTTT
CASSHRGVVHNSPLHF
>TRBV4-2|NA|few|TRBJ2-3
TGTGCCAGCAGCCAAGGTCCCGGGGACACAGATACGCAGTATTTT
CASSQGPGDTDTQYF
>TRBV5-1|NA|NA|TRBJ1-4
TGCGCCAGCAGCTCCGAGCCAGGGCGGAATGAAAAACTGTTTTTT
CASSSEPGRNEKLFF
>TRBV2|TRBD1|NA|TRBJ2-3
TGTGCCAGCAGTGAAGCGCCGGACAGGGGGCTTGTAGATACGCAGTATTTT
CASSEAPDRGLVDTQYF
>TRBV13|TRBD1|NA|TRBJ2-2
TGTGCCAGCAGCTATCACTGGACAGGGGGAACCGGGGAGCTGTTTTTT
CASSYHWTGGTGELFF
>TRBV6-2/TRBV6-3|NA|many|TRBJ1-2
TGTGCCAGCAGTTTAAGCGGAACCTATGGCTACACCTTC
CASSLSGTYGYTF
>TRBV19|NA|many|TRBJ1-5
TGTGCCAGTAGTGGGCAGAAAAATCAGCCCCAGCATTTT
CASSGQKNQPQHF
>TRBV7-8|NA|many|TRBJ1-4
TGTGCCAGCAGCTTAGTAACCGAGACAGAGAATGAAAAACTGTTTTTT
CASSLVTETENEKLFF
>TRBV15|NA|few|TRBJ1-1
TGTGCCACCAGCAGAGGGGGGGCCCTAAACACTGAAGCTTTCTTT
CATSRGGALNTEAFF
>TRBV3-1|NA|few|TRBJ2-6
TGTGCCAGCAGCCCACGTGACAGACGCTCTGGGGCCAACGTCCTGACTTTC
CASSPRDRRSGANVLTF
>TRBV13|TRBD2|many|TRBJ2-5
TGTGCCAGCAGCCTGGGGGGGTGGACGGGCGAAGAGACCCAGTACTTC
CASSLGGWTGEETQYF
>TRBV6-5|NA|few|TRBJ2-7
TGTGCCAGCAGTTACACGCGAACCCTCTACGAGCAGTACTTC
CASSYTRTLYEQYF
>TRBV12-3/TRBV12-4|NA|NA|TRBJ1-5
TGTGCCAGCGCAGGGAATCAGCCCCAGCATTTT
CASAGNQPQHF
>TRBV3-1|NA|NA|TRBJ1-1
TGTGCCAGCAGCCAAGTTAGGTGGACTGAAGCTTTCTTT
CASSQVRWTEAFF
>TRBV5-5|NA|NA|TRBJ2-2
TGTGCCAGCAGCTTGGTAGGGGGGAGTGCGACCGGGGAGCTGTTTTTT
CASSLVGGSATGELFF
>TRBV29-1|NA|few|TRBJ1-2
TGCAGCGTTGAAGGCAGGGTTGAGGGCTACACCTTC
CSVEGRVEGYTF
>TRBV15|TRBD2|NA|TRBJ2-5
TGTGCCGCCAGCAGTCCGGCGGGGGGAACCCACCTGGAGACCCAGTACTTC
CAASSPAGGTHLETQYF
>TRBV2|NA|many|TRBJ1-5
TGTGCCAGCAGCTGGACAGATCAGCCCCAGCATTTT
CASSWTDQPQHF
>TRBV11-2|NA|few|TRBJ2-1
TGTGCCAGCAGCTTACCCCCGGGGGCGCATGAGCAGTTCTTC
CASSLPPGAHEQFF
>TRBV3-1|TRBD2|few|TRBJ2-7
TGTGCCAGCAGCCCCCGGGTAGCGGGGGGCGGATTCTACGAGCAGTACTTC
CASSPRVAGGGFYEQYF
>TRBV7-2|NA|few|TRBJ2-3
TGTGCCAGCAGCTTAGGACCCCCGGGCACAGATACGCAGTATTTT
CASSLGPPGTDTQYF
>TRBV6-1|NA|NA|TRBJ1-5
TGTGCCAGCAGCCCACAGGGCCCGTTTAATAGCAATCAGCCCCAGCATTTT
CASSPQGPFNSNQPQHF
>TRBV2|TRBD2|NA|TRBJ2-7
TGTGCCAGCAAGCCCCCCGGGACTAGCGGGGGGGCCGGTGAGCAGTACTTC
CASKPPGTSGGAGEQYF
>TRBV29-1|NA|few|TRBJ1-1
TGCAGCGTCGGGCGGACGGGGAACACTGAAGCTTTCTTT
CSVGRTGNTEAFF
>TRBV3-1|NA|few|TRBJ2-4
TGTGCCAGCAGCCAGATGGACAGAAACATTCAGTACTTC
CASSQMDRNIQYF
>TRBV6-5|TRBD1|NA|TRBJ1-5
TGTGCCAGCAGTTCCTTGGACAGGGTCAATCAGCCCCAGCATTTT
CASSSLDRVNQPQHF
>TRBV11-2|TRBD2|many|TRBJ2-1
TGTGCCAGCAGAACGGGACTAGCGGGGGACTACAATGAGCAGTTCTTC
CASRTGLAGDYNEQFF
>TRBV4-1|NA|few|TRBJ1-4
TGCGCCAGCAGCCAAGAGGCCAGAACTTCTAATGAAAAACTGTTTTTT
CASSQEARTSNEKLFF
>TRBV6-1|TRBD1|few|TRBJ2-2
TGTGCCAGCAACACCGACAGGGTGGGCGGGGAGCTGTTTTTT
CASNTDRVGGELFF